This is a list of T cell receptor beta chains from one sample in a study of metastatic and nonmetastatic thyroid tumors. TCRdb re-processed the PCR reads through MiXCR. The table shows 64,000 or so clones, with 15% to 20% occurring only once. Sequenced material: blood. These receptors all come from a male donor with papillary thyroid cancer or a benign thyroid nodule (not recorded which). Some clones in this sample may be carry-over from other donors' samples. Each CDR3 is given with its conserved first and last residue. The order of the fields is V gene, J gene, CDR3 length, clone size, D gene, CDR3 protein, CDR3 DNA. D genes are given only for firm matches. A clone size is listed for some rows: how often the clone was seen (once, few, many), or a class if it is expanded.

v_call: TRBV19
j_call: TRBJ1-5
cdr3_length: 15
clone_size: many
d_call: .
cdr3_aa: CASSIGPGAGQPQHF
cdr3_nt: TGTGCCAGTAGTATAGGGCCGGGGGCAGGGCAGCCCCAGCATTTT

v_call: TRBV20-1
j_call: TRBJ1-2
cdr3_length: 12
clone_size: .
d_call: .
cdr3_aa: CSAKVRIYGYTF
cdr3_nt: TGCAGTGCTAAGGTCCGGATCTATGGCTACACCTTC

v_call: TRBV5-6
j_call: TRBJ1-2
cdr3_length: 14
clone_size: .
d_call: TRBD1
cdr3_aa: CSSHGQGANYGYTF
cdr3_nt: TGTTCCAGCCATGGACAGGGTGCGAACTATGGCTACACCTTC

v_call: TRBV6-1
j_call: TRBJ1-1
cdr3_length: 12
clone_size: many
d_call: .
cdr3_aa: CASWRIGTEAFF
cdr3_nt: TGTGCCAGCTGGAGGATCGGCACTGAAGCTTTCTTT

v_call: TRBV30
j_call: TRBJ1-3
cdr3_length: 15
clone_size: many
d_call: TRBD1
cdr3_aa: CAWSKPGGRRNTIYF
cdr3_nt: TGTGCCTGGAGTAAGCCAGGGGGCAGGAGAAACACCATATATTTT

v_call: TRBV18
j_call: TRBJ2-7
cdr3_length: 15
clone_size: many
d_call: .
cdr3_aa: CASSLPGLSSYEQYF
cdr3_nt: TGTGCCAGCTCACTTCCCGGGTTATCTTCCTACGAGCAGTACTTC

v_call: TRBV7-3
j_call: TRBJ1-2
cdr3_length: 13
clone_size: many
d_call: .
cdr3_aa: CASSLIGGDGYTF
cdr3_nt: TGTGCCAGCAGCTTAATCGGGGGGGATGGCTACACCTTC

v_call: TRBV6-2/TRBV6-3
j_call: TRBJ2-5
cdr3_length: 20
clone_size: .
d_call: TRBD1
cdr3_aa: CASSYGSGGRDRVQMETQYF
cdr3_nt: TGTGCCAGCAGTTACGGCTCGGGGGGCCGGGACAGGGTGCAAATGGAGACCCAGTACTTC

v_call: TRBV6-6
j_call: TRBJ2-2
cdr3_length: 14
clone_size: .
d_call: TRBD2
cdr3_aa: CAGSYWEGTGELFF
cdr3_nt: TGTGCCGGAAGTTACTGGGAGGGGACCGGGGAGCTGTTTTTT

v_call: TRBV7-8
j_call: TRBJ1-4
cdr3_length: 15
clone_size: many
d_call: .
cdr3_aa: CASSLVAQKNEKLFF
cdr3_nt: TGTGCCAGCAGCTTAGTTGCCCAGAAAAATGAAAAACTGTTTTTT

v_call: TRBV7-2
j_call: TRBJ2-5
cdr3_length: 12
clone_size: many
d_call: .
cdr3_aa: CASAPAQETQYF
cdr3_nt: TGTGCCAGCGCGCCGGCCCAAGAGACCCAGTACTTC

v_call: TRBV6-1
j_call: TRBJ2-1
cdr3_length: 15
clone_size: many
d_call: TRBD1
cdr3_aa: CASSDDRGTYNEQFF
cdr3_nt: TGTGCCAGCAGTGACGACAGGGGAACCTACAATGAGCAGTTCTTC

v_call: TRBV10-3
j_call: TRBJ2-7
cdr3_length: 14
clone_size: few
d_call: TRBD1
cdr3_aa: CAITSDRGLREQYF
cdr3_nt: TGTGCCATCACCTCGGACAGGGGGCTCAGGGAGCAGTACTTC

v_call: TRBV6-1
j_call: TRBJ1-5
cdr3_length: 14
clone_size: many
d_call: TRBD1
cdr3_aa: CASQQGLGNQPQHF
cdr3_nt: TGTGCCTCCCAACAGGGGTTGGGCAATCAGCCCCAGCATTTT

v_call: TRBV19
j_call: TRBJ1-6
cdr3_length: 14
clone_size: many
d_call: .
cdr3_aa: CASTISFDSSPLHF
cdr3_nt: TGTGCCAGTACTATTTCGTTCGATTCTTCACCCCTCCACTTT

v_call: TRBV28
j_call: TRBJ2-7
cdr3_length: 13
clone_size: few
d_call: .
cdr3_aa: CASSLLGTWEYYF
cdr3_nt: TGTGCCAGCAGTTTATTGGGAACCTGGGAGTATTACTTC

v_call: TRBV7-2
j_call: TRBJ2-7
cdr3_length: 14
clone_size: many
d_call: TRBD2
cdr3_aa: CASSLSGGCYEQYF
cdr3_nt: TGTGCCAGCAGCTTATCGGGGGGGTGCTACGAGCAGTACTTC

v_call: TRBV16
j_call: TRBJ2-2
cdr3_length: 15
clone_size: .
d_call: .
cdr3_aa: CASSPRQSNTGELFF
cdr3_nt: TGCGCCAGCAGTCCTCGACAGTCTAACACCGGGGAGCTGTTTTTT

v_call: TRBV29-1
j_call: TRBJ1-5
cdr3_length: 14
clone_size: many
d_call: .
cdr3_aa: CSVGTNGGNQPQHF
cdr3_nt: TGCAGCGTGGGAACCAATGGAGGCAATCAGCCCCAGCATTTT

v_call: TRBV4-1
j_call: TRBJ1-6
cdr3_length: 13
clone_size: many
d_call: .
cdr3_aa: CASRPWGGSPLHF
cdr3_nt: TGCGCCAGCCGCCCCTGGGGGGGCTCACCCCTCCACTTT

v_call: TRBV3-1
j_call: TRBJ1-4
cdr3_length: 14
clone_size: many
d_call: .
cdr3_aa: CASSQRPGNEKLFF
cdr3_nt: TGTGCCAGCAGCCAGCGACCCGGAAATGAAAAACTGTTTTTT

v_call: TRBV7-8
j_call: TRBJ1-1
cdr3_length: 16
clone_size: many
d_call: .
cdr3_aa: CASSLYPGQGAQKAFF
cdr3_nt: TGTGCCAGCAGCCTATACCCGGGCCAAGGGGCCCAAAAAGCTTTCTTT

v_call: TRBV12-3/TRBV12-4
j_call: TRBJ1-2
cdr3_length: 18
clone_size: .
d_call: TRBD1
cdr3_aa: CASSLALASDRGEYGYTF
cdr3_nt: TGTGCCAGCAGTTTAGCACTCGCCTCGGACAGGGGGGAGTATGGCTACACCTTC

v_call: TRBV20-1
j_call: TRBJ1-5
cdr3_length: 13
clone_size: many
d_call: .
cdr3_aa: CSANPSPNQPQHF
cdr3_nt: TGCAGTGCTAACCCTTCCCCCAATCAGCCCCAGCATTTT

v_call: TRBV28
j_call: TRBJ2-7
cdr3_length: 13
clone_size: few
d_call: .
cdr3_aa: CANSPFLWNEQYF
cdr3_nt: TGTGCCAACAGTCCCTTTTTGTGGAACGAGCAGTACTTC

v_call: TRBV9
j_call: TRBJ2-3
cdr3_length: 15
clone_size: many
d_call: .
cdr3_aa: CASSVRASSTDTQYF
cdr3_nt: TGTGCCAGCAGCGTCAGGGCTTCTAGCACAGATACGCAGTATTTT

v_call: TRBV4-1
j_call: TRBJ1-2
cdr3_length: 14
clone_size: many
d_call: .
cdr3_aa: CASSQDRPEDGYTF
cdr3_nt: TGCGCCAGCAGCCAAGATCGCCCTGAGGATGGCTACACCTTC

v_call: TRBV6-1
j_call: TRBJ2-1
cdr3_length: 13
clone_size: few
d_call: TRBD1
cdr3_aa: CTSSEGGSTGELF
cdr3_nt: TGTACCAGCAGTGAAGGGGGATCGACAGGGGAACTCTTC

v_call: TRBV6-1
j_call: TRBJ2-3
cdr3_length: 13
clone_size: many
d_call: .
cdr3_aa: CASGGGRVDTQYF
cdr3_nt: TGTGCCAGCGGGGGGGGCCGAGTAGATACGCAGTATTTT

v_call: TRBV30
j_call: TRBJ1-5
cdr3_length: 13
clone_size: many
d_call: .
cdr3_aa: CAWSLAGNQPQHF
cdr3_nt: TGTGCCTGGAGCCTGGCGGGGAATCAGCCCCAGCATTTT

v_call: TRBV24-1
j_call: TRBJ2-2
cdr3_length: 16
clone_size: few
d_call: .
cdr3_aa: CATGSRALYWGGELFF
cdr3_nt: TGTGCCACCGGGAGCCGGGCCCTTTATTGGGGCGGGGAGCTGTTTTTT

v_call: TRBV30
j_call: TRBJ1-4
cdr3_length: 13
clone_size: many
d_call: .
cdr3_aa: CAWSGTFNEKLFF
cdr3_nt: TGTGCCTGGAGTGGGACCTTTAACGAAAAACTGTTTTTT

v_call: TRBV7-3
j_call: TRBJ2-1
cdr3_length: 16
clone_size: many
d_call: TRBD2
cdr3_aa: CASSLPGVRGGEEQFF
cdr3_nt: TGTGCCAGCAGCTTACCCGGGGTGCGGGGGGGCGAGGAGCAGTTCTTC

v_call: TRBV15
j_call: TRBJ2-3
cdr3_length: 14
clone_size: many
d_call: .
cdr3_aa: CATTPRSRTDTQYF
cdr3_nt: TGTGCCACCACCCCTAGGTCGAGGACAGATACGCAGTATTTT

v_call: TRBV20-1
j_call: TRBJ2-1
cdr3_length: 14
clone_size: many
d_call: .
cdr3_aa: CSAATTQDYNEQFF
cdr3_nt: TGCAGTGCTGCTACTACCCAGGATTACAATGAGCAGTTCTTC

v_call: TRBV7-6
j_call: TRBJ1-3
cdr3_length: 10
clone_size: many
d_call: .
cdr3_aa: CATAGDTIYF
cdr3_nt: TGTGCCACAGCTGGGGACACCATATATTTT

v_call: TRBV9
j_call: TRBJ1-4
cdr3_length: 15
clone_size: many
d_call: .
cdr3_aa: CASSTRPGRREKLFF
cdr3_nt: TGTGCCAGCAGCACCCGACCCGGGAGGAGGGAAAAACTGTTTTTT

v_call: TRBV4-1
j_call: TRBJ2-2
cdr3_length: 18
clone_size: many
d_call: .
cdr3_aa: CASSQDSFGGSNTGELFF
cdr3_nt: TGCGCCAGCAGCCAAGATTCTTTCGGGGGATCGAACACCGGGGAGCTGTTTTTT

v_call: TRBV20-1
j_call: TRBJ2-2
cdr3_length: 13
clone_size: many
d_call: TRBD2
cdr3_aa: CSAGTSVSGELFF
cdr3_nt: TGCAGTGCCGGGACTAGCGTCTCCGGGGAGCTGTTTTTT

v_call: TRBV29-1
j_call: TRBJ2-1
cdr3_length: 14
clone_size: many
d_call: TRBD1
cdr3_aa: CSVRTGASYNEQFF
cdr3_nt: TGCAGCGTCCGGACAGGGGCGTCCTACAATGAGCAGTTCTTC

v_call: TRBV30
j_call: TRBJ2-1
cdr3_length: 12
clone_size: many
d_call: .
cdr3_aa: CAWRPTRREQFF
cdr3_nt: TGTGCCTGGAGACCTACTCGGCGGGAGCAGTTCTTC

v_call: TRBV11-2
j_call: TRBJ2-1
cdr3_length: 14
clone_size: many
d_call: .
cdr3_aa: CASSPPETGNEQFF
cdr3_nt: TGTGCCAGCAGCCCCCCCGAGACGGGCAATGAGCAGTTCTTC

v_call: TRBV19
j_call: TRBJ2-5
cdr3_length: 15
clone_size: many
d_call: TRBD1
cdr3_aa: CASSLATGGQETQYF
cdr3_nt: TGTGCCAGTAGTCTGGCAACAGGGGGACAAGAGACCCAGTACTTC

v_call: TRBV11-2
j_call: TRBJ2-1
cdr3_length: 13
clone_size: .
d_call: .
cdr3_aa: CASEGKSYNEQFF
cdr3_nt: TGTGCCAGTGAGGGGAAATCCTACAATGAGCAGTTCTTC

v_call: TRBV3-1
j_call: TRBJ2-7
cdr3_length: 15
clone_size: many
d_call: TRBD2
cdr3_aa: CASSPGTSGAYEQYF
cdr3_nt: TGTGCCAGCAGCCCCGGGACTAGCGGGGCCTACGAGCAGTACTTC

v_call: TRBV19
j_call: TRBJ1-1
cdr3_length: 17
clone_size: many
d_call: TRBD1
cdr3_aa: CASSLTGGAGWVTEAFF
cdr3_nt: TGTGCCAGTAGTCTGACAGGGGGCGCCGGTTGGGTCACTGAAGCTTTCTTT

v_call: TRBV27
j_call: TRBJ2-5
cdr3_length: 17
clone_size: few
d_call: TRBD1
cdr3_aa: CASSSRVRDRAQETQYF
cdr3_nt: TGTGCCAGCAGTTCTCGGGTCCGGGACAGGGCACAAGAGACCCAGTACTTC

v_call: TRBV2
j_call: TRBJ1-4
cdr3_length: 15
clone_size: few
d_call: TRBD1
cdr3_aa: CASSVAPGQGGELFF
cdr3_nt: TGTGCCAGCAGCGTTGCTCCGGGACAGGGGGGGGAACTGTTTTTT

v_call: TRBV19
j_call: TRBJ2-1
cdr3_length: 14
clone_size: .
d_call: TRBD1
cdr3_aa: CASSGTGGLDEQFF
cdr3_nt: TGTGCCTCCTCCGGGACAGGGGGTTTAGATGAGCAGTTCTTC

v_call: TRBV7-3
j_call: TRBJ2-3
cdr3_length: 16
clone_size: .
d_call: .
cdr3_aa: CASSSGTTWGTDTQYF
cdr3_nt: TGTGCCAGCAGCTCAGGTACAACCTGGGGAACAGATACGCAGTATTTT

v_call: TRBV24-1
j_call: TRBJ1-1
cdr3_length: 13
clone_size: many
d_call: TRBD1
cdr3_aa: CATSDPNRGQAFF
cdr3_nt: TGTGCCACCAGTGATCCAAACAGGGGGCAAGCTTTCTTT

v_call: TRBV20-1
j_call: TRBJ2-3
cdr3_length: 16
clone_size: .
d_call: .
cdr3_aa: CSARGVRATITDTQYF
cdr3_nt: TGCAGTGCTAGGGGGGTCCGAGCCACTATCACAGATACGCAGTATTTT

v_call: TRBV30
j_call: TRBJ1-2
cdr3_length: 14
clone_size: .
d_call: .
cdr3_aa: CAWSCSHSGYGYTF
cdr3_nt: TGTGCCTGGAGTTGTAGCCACTCGGGCTATGGCTACACCTTC

v_call: TRBV11-2
j_call: TRBJ2-2
cdr3_length: 17
clone_size: .
d_call: .
cdr3_aa: CASKLKGWELDTGELFF
cdr3_nt: TGTGCCAGCAAGCTTAAGGGGTGGGAGTTGGACACCGGGGAGCTGTTTTTT

v_call: TRBV20-1
j_call: TRBJ1-1
cdr3_length: 13
clone_size: .
d_call: .
cdr3_aa: CSARAMGRAEAFF
cdr3_nt: TGCAGTGCTAGAGCAATGGGGCGAGCTGAAGCTTTCTTT

v_call: TRBV7-2
j_call: TRBJ2-7
cdr3_length: 13
clone_size: .
d_call: .
cdr3_aa: CASSYGPEAEQYF
cdr3_nt: TGTGCCAGCAGCTACGGGCCGGAGGCCGAGCAGTACTTC

v_call: TRBV7-3
j_call: TRBJ1-2
cdr3_length: 13
clone_size: many
d_call: .
cdr3_aa: CASSFHPNYGYTF
cdr3_nt: TGTGCCAGCAGCTTTCACCCTAACTATGGCTACACCTTC

v_call: TRBV5-6
j_call: TRBJ2-7
cdr3_length: 13
clone_size: many
d_call: .
cdr3_aa: CASSDGASYEQYF
cdr3_nt: TGTGCCAGCAGCGACGGGGCCTCCTACGAGCAGTACTTC

v_call: TRBV25-1
j_call: TRBJ2-3
cdr3_length: 16
clone_size: many
d_call: .
cdr3_aa: CASSLDRSTSTDTQYF
cdr3_nt: TGTGCCAGCAGTCTCGACAGGTCCACTAGCACAGATACGCAGTATTTT

v_call: TRBV7-9
j_call: TRBJ1-2
cdr3_length: 13
clone_size: .
d_call: .
cdr3_aa: CASSLSQWYGYAF
cdr3_nt: TGTGCCAGCAGCTTGAGCCAGTGGTATGGCTACGCCTTC